The 28 T cell receptor beta chains reported below all come from one sample, sequenced in a study of OX40 agonist ivuxolimab in advanced cancers. Measured with immunoSEQ multiplex PCR; TCRdb has only the in-frame clones, and not every one. The sample lists about 75,000 clones; over 85% were seen once. Sequences were derived from CD4+ or CD8+ T cells sorted from blood, sampled in a trial of the OX40 agonist ivuxolimab. The origin of the receptors is an adult with an advanced solid tumor such as melanoma, head and neck, liver or kidney cancer.

This sequence joins TRBV7-9 and TRBJ1-3; no clear D gene. Trimming shortened V by 5 bases and J by 0 bases, and 11 bases separated the two germline ends. The CDR3 has 15 residues. The germline V gene encodes CDR1 SEHNR and CDR2 FQNEAQ (reference sequence). CDR3 in amino acids: CASSTGSYSGNTIYF. CDR3 nucleotides: TGTGCCAGCAGCACCGGGTCTTACTCTGGAAACACCATATATTTT. The complete variable domain, with remaining parts taken from reference TRBV7-9 and TRBJ1-3, reads DTGVSQNPRHKITKRGQNVTFRCDPISEHNRLYWYRQTLGQGPEFLTYFQNEAQLEKSRLLSDRFSAERPKGSFSTLEIQRTEQGDSAMYLCASSTGSYSGNTIYFGEGSWLTVV.

The J gene is TRBJ2-1, the V gene TRBV29-1; 8 nucleotides match TRBD2. V shed 0 bases, J shed 0 bases, and the junction held 7 bases outside the gene matches. The CDR3 length is 17 residues. Germline V gene lookup returns CDR1 SQVTM and CDR2 ANQGSEA. Here the CDR3 reads CSVEDPTSANSYNEQFF. CDR3 nucleotide sequence: TGCAGCGTTGAAGATCCGACTAGCGCCAACTCCTACAATGAGCAGTTCTTC.

As DNA, the CDR3 is TGTGCCAGCTCACCACCGGGTATCTCCTACGAGCAGTACTTC. This sequence encodes CASSPPGISYEQYF. The V and J genes are TRBV18 and TRBJ2-7; D remains ambiguous. The CDR3 length is 14 residues. Trimming took 0 bases from V and 0 from J, leaving 6 bases between them. Germline loops: CDR1 KGHSH, CDR2 LQKENI.

The chain is built from TRBV27 and TRBJ2-2; D possibly corresponds to TRBD2 (6 bases). CDR1 MNHEY and CDR2 SMNVEV come from the germline V gene (reference sequence). Trimming stripped 7 bases from V and 3 bases from J, with 12 bases between. CDR3 size: 14 residues. The CDR3 nucleotides are TGTGCCAGCACCCTCAGGGAGGACACCGGGGAGCTGTTTTTT. Its protein product is CASTLREDTGELFF.

V gene TRBV6-6 combines with J gene TRBJ1-4; D gene ambiguous. The germline V gene encodes CDR1 MNHNY and CDR2 SVGAGI (reference sequence). The CDR3 covers 15 residues. Trimming removed 5 bases from V and 3 bases from J, with 13 bases in between. The CDR3 protein is CASSTQDGPNEKLFF. The CDR3, as DNA: TGTGCCAGCAGTACTCAGGACGGACCTAATGAAAAACTGTTTTTT.

This rearrangement joins TRBV9 to TRBJ2-1, with D possibly being TRBD2 (6 bases). Germline V gene sequence: CDR1 SGDLS, CDR2 YYNGEE. V was trimmed by 3 bases and J by 4 bases, leaving 11 bases between them. The CDR3 contains 14 residues. The CDR3 reads CASSGAGRYNEQFF. Here the CDR3 DNA reads TGTGCCAGCAGCGGAGCGGGTCGATACAATGAGCAGTTCTTC.

This clone was detected once. The chain recombines TRBV28 with TRBJ1-4; no reliable D call. V lost 6 bases, J lost 8 bases, and 19 bases lay in between. The CDR3 totals 15 residues. Germline CDR1 MDHEN, CDR2 SYDVKM. CDR3 in amino acids: CASRISPPVGEKLFF. CDR3 nucleotides: TGTGCCAGCAGGATCTCGCCCCCGGTGGGCGAAAAACTGTTTTTT. Combining the CDR3 with reference TRBV28 and TRBJ1-4 gives the whole variable domain DVKVTQSSRYLVKRTGEKVFLECVQDMDHENMFWYRQDPGLGLRLIYFSYDVKMKEKGDIPEGYSVSREKKERFSLILESASTNQTSMYLCASRISPPVGEKLFFGSGTQLSVL.

Comment on this clone: The sample carries other DNA sequences with the same CDR3. This chain uses TRBV5-4 with TRBJ1-5, with D tentatively TRBD1 (6 bases). Germline CDR1 is SGHNT and CDR2 is YYREEE (reference sequence). The CDR3 sequence is 16 residues long. Trimming removed 0 bases from V and 0 bases from J, with 10 bases in between. The DNA for the CDR3 is TGTGCCAGCAGCTTGGGGGGGCCAGATAGCAATCAGCCCCAGCATTTT. Residues: CASSLGGPDSNQPQHF.

The chain has TRBV28 and TRBJ1-3, with D uncertain. V was shortened by 6 bases and J by 3 bases, with 9 bases between the two germline ends. Germline V gene sequence: CDR1 MDHEN, CDR2 SYDVKM. The CDR3 contains 13 residues. The CDR3, as DNA: TGTGCCAGCAGATCCCATAGTGGAAACACCATATATTTT. It encodes CASRSHSGNTIYF.

The chain carries TRBV4-3 and TRBJ2-7; 7 bases match TRBD1. V shed 4 bases and J 0 bases; nucleotides not matched to a gene: 3. This CDR3 has 14 amino acids. Germline CDR1 LGHNA, CDR2 YSLEER. CDR3 DNA sequence: TGCGCCAGCAGCCTGGACAGGAACTCCTACGAGCAGTACTTC. It is translated as CASSLDRNSYEQYF.

The chain uses TRBV7-2 and TRBJ2-1; 15 positions agree with TRBD2. Germline V lookup: CDR1 SGHTA, CDR2 FQGNSA. The CDR3 consists of 17 residues. With V trimmed by 4 bases and J by 8 bases, 9 bases remained unmatched. The CDR3 reads CASSSKGLAGGGDEQFF. In nucleotides, the CDR3 is TGTGCCAGCAGCTCAAAGGGACTAGCGGGAGGAGGTGATGAGCAGTTCTTC.

The genes are TRBV5-6 and TRBJ1-3, with TRBD1 as a possible D gene (6 bases). The CDR3 contains 14 residues. V was clipped by 4 bases and J by 2 bases, with 10 bases between them. Germline assignment: CDR1 SGHDT and CDR2 YYEEEE. DNA for the CDR3: TGTGCCAGCAGCGAACAGGGTCCTGGAAACACCATATATTTT. This sequence encodes CASSEQGPGNTIYF. The complete variable domain, with remaining parts taken from reference TRBV5-6 and TRBJ1-3, reads DAGVTQSPTHLIKTRGQQVTLRCSPKSGHDTVSWYQQALGQGPQFIFQYYEEEERQRGNFPDRFSGHQFPNYSSELNVNALLLGDSALYLCASSEQGPGNTIYFGEGSWLTVV.

The chain joins TRBV18 to TRBJ1-3, with 7 positions matching TRBD1. The CDR3 sequence is 13 residues long. Germline V gene lookup returns CDR1 KGHSH and CDR2 LQKENI. Trimming took 3 bases from V and 4 from J; bases not matched to a gene: 0. CDR3 nucleotide sequence: TGTGCCAGCTCACCGACAGGGGGAAACACCATATATTTT. Amino acids: CASSPTGGNTIYF.

The V call is TRBV5-1, the J call TRBJ1-4; D unclear. CDR1 and CDR2 (germline): SGHRS, YFSETQ. The CDR3 contains 13 residues. V lost 0 bases and J 4 bases, leaving 4 bases between the germline ends. This CDR3 is CASSLEINEKLFF. The DNA of the CDR3 is TGCGCCAGCAGCTTGGAAATTAATGAAAAACTGTTTTTT. The whole variable domain, remainder taken from reference TRBV5-1 and TRBJ1-4, is KAGVTQTPRYLIKTRGQQVTLSCSPISGHRSVSWYQQTPGQGLQFLFEYFSETQRNKGNFPGRFSGRQFSNSRSEMNVSTLELGDSALYLCASSLEINEKLFFGSGTQLSVL.

This chain joins TRBV30 and TRBJ2-7; D possibly corresponds to TRBD1 (5 bases). V lost 2 bases and J lost 3, with 8 bases in between. There are 12 residues in the CDR3. Germline loops: CDR1 GTSNPN, CDR2 SVGIG (reference sequence). The CDR3 region has the DNA TGTGCCTGGAGTTTCACAGGCTACGAGCAGTACTTC. Protein sequence: CAWSFTGYEQYF.

The rearrangement links TRBV27 to TRBJ2-1; 7 nucleotides match TRBD1. Trimming took 7 bases from V and 3 from J; bases not matched to a gene: 9. The CDR3 runs 15 residues. CDR1 is MNHEY and CDR2 is SMNVEV in the germline V gene (reference sequence). As DNA, the CDR3 is TGTGCCAGCACCCAGCGTCGGGACAGCTACAATGAGCAGTTCTTC. Amino acids: CASTQRRDSYNEQFF.

This chain connects TRBV4-2 to TRBJ1-1; 9 bases map to TRBD1. From germline, CDR1 is LGHNA and CDR2 YNFKEQ. The trim removed 1 base at V and 4 bases at J, leaving 4 bases unmatched. This CDR3 is built from 15 residues. The CDR3 region is CASSQGDRVVTEAFF. CDR3 nucleotide sequence: TGTGCCAGCAGCCAAGGGGACAGGGTGGTCACTGAAGCTTTCTTT.

The V gene is TRBV11-3, the J gene TRBJ1-4, with D possibly matching TRBD1 (6 bases). The ends were cut back, 10 bases at V and 4 bases at J, with 22 bases in the middle. CDR3 length equals 16 residues. The germline CDR1 and CDR2 sequences are SGHNT and YENEEA. The CDR3 reads CATRRGLDSLNEKLFF. In DNA form, the CDR3 reads TGTGCCACCCGACGGGGGCTGGACAGCCTTAATGAAAAACTGTTTTTT.

V and J are TRBV11-2 and TRBJ2-1, with 7 bases matching TRBD1. The CDR3 runs to 15 residues. Losses at the gene ends were 5 bases for V and 5 bases for J; bases not matched to a gene: 9. Germline V gene lookup returns CDR1 SGHAT and CDR2 FQNNGV. The chain's CDR3 is CASSASGQSHNEQFF. In nucleotides, the CDR3 is TGTGCCAGCAGCGCCTCGGGACAGTCCCACAATGAGCAGTTCTTC.

The chain is built from TRBV9 and TRBJ1-6; D unresolved. Trimming shortened V by 7 bases and J by 9 bases, and 14 bases separated the two germline ends. Germline V gene sequence: CDR1 SGDLS, CDR2 YYNGEE. The CDR3 contains 13 residues. CDR3 in DNA: TGTGCCAGCGGCACTGGTTCCCCTTCACCCCTCCACTTT. This encodes CASGTGSPSPLHF. The full variable domain, in which reference TRBV9 and TRBJ1-6 provide the parts outside the CDR3, is DSGVTQTPKHLITATGQRVTLRCSPRSGDLSVYWYQQSLDQGLQFLIQYYNGEERAKGNILERFSAQQFPDLHSELNLSSLELGDSALYFCASGTGSPSPLHFGNGTRLTVT.

Here the CDR3 reads CASSDPGQTNTEAFF. The CDR3 bases are TGTGCCAGCAGTGACCCGGGACAGACGAACACTGAAGCTTTCTTT. This chain joins TRBV28 and TRBJ1-1; 7 bases map to TRBD1. The CDR3 sequence is 15 residues long. Germline values: CDR1 MDHEN, CDR2 SYDVKM. Trimming at V came to 5 bases and at J to 1 base, leaving 7 bases not matched to a gene.

Here the CDR3 reads CASSFRQGAETQYF. CDR3 bases: TGTGCCAGCAGCTTCCGACAGGGGGCTGAGACCCAGTACTTC. This sequence joins TRBV7-9 and TRBJ2-5, with 10 bases identical to TRBD1. Trimming cost V 3 bases and J 5 bases; bases outside gene matches: 3. The germline V gene has CDR1 SEHNR and CDR2 FQNEAQ (reference sequence). The CDR3 runs 14 residues. The whole variable domain, remainder taken from reference TRBV7-9 and TRBJ2-5, is DTGVSQNPRHKITKRGQNVTFRCDPISEHNRLYWYRQTLGQGPEFLTYFQNEAQLEKSRLLSDRFSAERPKGSFSTLEIQRTEQGDSAMYLCASSFRQGAETQYFGPGTRLLVL.

The rearrangement uses TRBV28 and TRBJ1-2; TRBD1 matches 9 bases. V lost 5 bases to trimming and J lost 3 bases; unmatched junction nucleotides: 4. This CDR3 region has 14 residues. Germline V gene lookup returns CDR1 MDHEN and CDR2 SYDVKM. CDR3 coding DNA: TGTGCCAGCAGTAGGGGACAGGGAGACTATGGCTACACCTTC. Its protein is CASSRGQGDYGYTF.

V is TRBV7-2 and J is TRBJ1-2, with 9 bases aligning to TRBD1. Germline V gives CDR1 SGHTA, CDR2 FQGNSA. The CDR3 contains 14 residues. J gave up 8 bases and V 5 bases, and 9 bases lay outside the gene matches. CDR3 residues: CASSLGQGGGGYTF. The DNA for the CDR3 is TGTGCCAGCAGCCTGGGACAGGGTGGGGGCGGCTACACCTTC.

The CDR3 region is CASSQIQGSNEKLFF. The DNA of the CDR3 is TGCGCCAGCAGCCAAATACAGGGCTCTAATGAAAAACTGTTTTTT. The gene calls are TRBV4-1 and TRBJ1-4, with TRBD1 as a possible D gene (6 bases). CDR3 size: 15 residues. CDR1 and CDR2 from the germline V gene are MGHRA and YSYEKL. The ends were cut back, 2 bases at V and 3 bases at J, with 10 bases in the middle.

This clone has a single count. The chain has TRBV5-1 and TRBJ2-3; 7 bases fit TRBD1. Germline CDR1 reads SGHRS; CDR2 reads YFSETQ. With 0 bases clipped from V and 0 bases from J, the junction kept 4 bases outside the gene matches. CDR3 length: 16 amino acids. CDR3 amino acids: CASSLAVGQSTDTQYF. CDR3 bases: TGCGCCAGCAGCTTGGCCGTGGGACAGAGCACAGATACGCAGTATTTT.

The V and J genes are TRBV19 and TRBJ1-2, with 8 positions matching TRBD1. The CDR3 sequence is 14 residues long. CDR1 is LNHDA, CDR2 SQIVND, per germline (reference sequence). With V trimmed by 6 bases and J by 4 bases, 7 bases remained unmatched. The CDR3 DNA reads as TGTGCCAGTAGCCAGACAGGGGCGGCCTATGGCTACACCTTC. It yields the protein CASSQTGAAYGYTF.

The chain uses TRBV30 and TRBJ2-2, with D hard to call. Germline V lookup: CDR1 GTSNPN, CDR2 SVGIG (reference sequence). This CDR3 is 12 amino acids long. The V end lost 2 bases, the J end lost 2 bases, and 3 bases lay between the germline ends. The CDR3, as DNA: TGTGCCTGGAGTACTAACACCGGGGAGCTGTTTTTT. This translates into CAWSTNTGELFF.